A selection of T cell receptor beta chains follows, all from one sample in a study of metastatic and nonmetastatic thyroid tumors. TCRdb reprocessed the PCR reads using MiXCR. The sample shows around 16,000 clones, 20% to 30% of them seen only once. Sequenced: blood. The source of these receptors is a male donor with papillary thyroid cancer or a benign thyroid nodule (not recorded which). Some clones in this sample may be carry-over from other donors' samples. Both conserved end residues are part of each CDR3. The D gene is left open where the match is weak. Clone size is shown for a subset of rows, as once, few, many or a class of expanded clone.

j_gene | d_gene | v_gene | abundance | CDR3nt | CDR3aa
TRBJ1-1 | . | TRBV28 | few | TGTGCCAGCAGCGCCCCCGGGAGACCCACCGTGAACACTGAAGCTTTCTTT | CASSAPGRPTVNTEAFF
TRBJ2-1 | . | TRBV11-2 | . | TGTGCCAGCAGTTGGACGGGGGACCCCTACAATGAGCAGTTCTTC | CASSWTGDPYNEQFF
TRBJ2-2 | . | TRBV20-1 | . | TGCAGTGCTAGAGATGTCCAGAACACCGGGGAGCTGTTTTTT | CSARDVQNTGELFF
TRBJ2-3 | . | TRBV6-1 | . | TGTGCCAGCAGTGACACCCCTCGGACCGCAGGTAACACAGATACGCAGTATTTT | CASSDTPRTAGNTDTQYF
TRBJ2-1 | . | TRBV11-1 | medium-sized | TGTGCCAGCAGCTTAGGACGCTCTGAGCAGTTCTTC | CASSLGRSEQFF
TRBJ1-3 | . | TRBV4-2 | many | TGTGCCAGCAGCCAAGCGATGGTCGGCTGGAACACCATATATTTT | CASSQAMVGWNTIYF
TRBJ2-2 | TRBD1 | TRBV11-3 | medium-sized | TGTGCCAGCAGCCCAGGACAGGCGAACACCGGGGAGCTGTTTTTT | CASSPGQANTGELFF
TRBJ2-6 | . | TRBV4-1 | many | TGCGCCAGCAGCCAGGATAGACAGGTAGCCGCCGGGGCCAACGTCCTGACTTTC | CASSQDRQVAAGANVLTF
TRBJ2-2 | . | TRBV11-3 | medium-sized | TGTGCCAGCAGCTTAGCCCCAGGTCCCGGGGAGCTGTTTTTT | CASSLAPGPGELFF
TRBJ1-5 | . | TRBV19 | . | TGTGCCAGTAGTCGCACTCAGAGGGCGGGGAGCAATCAGCCCCAGCATTTT | CASSRTQRAGSNQPQHF
TRBJ1-1 | . | TRBV6-1 | few | TGTGCCAGCAGGGGGCCGACTGAAGCTTTCTTT | CASRGPTEAFF
TRBJ2-3 | . | TRBV20-1 | . | TGCAGTGCTAGAGTGCCGGGAGACACAGATACGCAGTATTTT | CSARVPGDTDTQYF
TRBJ2-7 | . | TRBV18 | . | TGTGCCAGCTCACCTCCCACCCACAGGGCGGGGTCCTACGAGCAGTACTTC | CASSPPTHRAGSYEQYF
TRBJ1-6 | . | TRBV5-6 | many | TGTGCCAGCAGCTTGGCCCTACGGCTAAATTCACCCCTCCACTTT | CASSLALRLNSPLHF
TRBJ2-3 | TRBD2 | TRBV20-1 | . | TGCAGTGCCAAACTAGCGGCAGATACGCAGTATTTT | CSAKLAADTQYF
TRBJ2-2 | . | TRBV2 | . | TGTGCCAGCAGTGGGGGTGGGGGGGCATCCGCTGAGCTGTTTTTT | CASSGGGGASAELFF
TRBJ2-3 | TRBD2 | TRBV6-4 | many | TGTGCCAGCAGTGACACTAGCGGGGGGGCAGATACGCAGTATTTT | CASSDTSGGADTQYF
TRBJ2-1 | TRBD2 | TRBV11-2 | many | TGTGCCAGCAGCCGTCCGACCGGGACTAGCGGGAGGTCGTCCTACAATGAGCAGTTCTTC | CASSRPTGTSGRSSYNEQFF
TRBJ2-3 | . | TRBV6-2/TRBV6-3 | few | TGTACCAGCCGCTGGGGGGCGTCCACAGATACGCAGTATTTT | CTSRWGASTDTQYF
TRBJ2-7 | . | TRBV11-2 | . | TGTGCCAGCAGCTTCTCTGGACGGAACTACGAGCAGTACTTC | CASSFSGRNYEQYF
TRBJ2-2 | TRBD1 | TRBV10-3 | many | TGTGCCATGGGACAGGAGGAGGGCGGGGAGCTGTTTTTT | CAMGQEEGGELFF
TRBJ2-7 | TRBD1 | TRBV5-4 | many | TGTGCCAGCAGCCCGGAGGACAGGGTGGTTAGCGAGCAGTACTTC | CASSPEDRVVSEQYF
TRBJ2-5 | . | TRBV3-1 | many | TGTGCCAGCAGCCTTCGACTAGACCCTCGTCGGACCCAGTACTTC | CASSLRLDPRRTQYF
TRBJ2-1 | TRBD1 | TRBV6-4 | many | TGTGCCAGCAGTACGGGACAGGGTATCGATGAGCAGTTCTTC | CASSTGQGIDEQFF
TRBJ2-7 | TRBD2 | TRBV19 | medium-sized | TGTGCCAGTGGTCAGCGGGAAGGCGAGCAGTACTTC | CASGQREGEQYF
TRBJ1-3 | . | TRBV12-3/TRBV12-4 | many | TGTGCCAGCAGTTTAAGGCAGTTGGGAAACACCATATATTTT | CASSLRQLGNTIYF
TRBJ1-3 | TRBD1 | TRBV19 | many | TGTGCCAGTAGACCCCCGGGACAGGGGAACACCATATATTTT | CASRPPGQGNTIYF
TRBJ2-7 | . | TRBV24-1 | medium-sized | TGTGCCACCCAACAGGGAGGAACCTACGAGCAGTACTTC | CATQQGGTYEQYF
TRBJ2-1 | . | TRBV5-1 | . | TGCGCCAGCAGCTCGACTAGTAGGCTCGACAATGAGCAGTTCTTC | CASSSTSRLDNEQFF
TRBJ1-4 | . | TRBV2 | medium-sized | TGTGCCAGCACGGCGTACGGATATAATGAAAAACTGTTTTTT | CASTAYGYNEKLFF
TRBJ2-2 | . | TRBV18 | . | TGTGCCAGCTCACGAGAGCTGCGAGCCACCGGGGAGCTGTTTTTT | CASSRELRATGELFF
TRBJ1-2 | TRBD1 | TRBV30 | many | TGTGCCTGGAAAGGACAGGGAGGTGGCTACACCTTC | CAWKGQGGGYTF
TRBJ1-2 | . | TRBV25-1 | many | TGTGCCAGCAGTGAATTGGGCAGAAACTATGGCTACACCTTC | CASSELGRNYGYTF
TRBJ1-2 | . | TRBV9 | . | TGTGCCAGCAGCGTAGGTGGGGGCCTCCAAGCCTTC | CASSVGGGLQAF
TRBJ1-1 | TRBD1 | TRBV20-1 | many | TGCAGTGCTAGAGATGAAGGGACAGGGTCCGGAGCTTTCTTT | CSARDEGTGSGAFF
TRBJ2-1 | TRBD2 | TRBV20-1 | many | TGCAGTGCAAGCACAGACGGGGGGGCGGGCTACAATGAGCAGTTCTTC | CSASTDGGAGYNEQFF
TRBJ2-7 | TRBD1 | TRBV10-2 | many | TGCGCCTCTCGGGACAGGGGTTCCTACGAGCAGTACTTC | CASRDRGSYEQYF
TRBJ1-5 | TRBD1 | TRBV19 | many | TGTGCCAGTAGTGACAGGGCCGGACAGCCCCAGCATTTT | CASSDRAGQPQHF
TRBJ1-1 | . | TRBV28 | many | TGTGCCAGCAGTCTGATAGACAGTAACACTGAAGCTTTCTTT | CASSLIDSNTEAFF
TRBJ1-6 | . | TRBV18 | many | TGTGCCAGCTCGCCCCGAACCGTTTATAATTCACCCCTCCACTTT | CASSPRTVYNSPLHF
TRBJ2-7 | TRBD2 | TRBV6-2/TRBV6-3 | . | TGTGCCAGCAGTTACTCATCGGGACTAGAGTTCGGCGAGCAGTACTTC | CASSYSSGLEFGEQYF
TRBJ2-3 | . | TRBV30 | many | TGTGCCTGGAGTGTAGGGGTAGGCGATACGCAGTATTTT | CAWSVGVGDTQYF
TRBJ1-2 | . | TRBV13 | medium-sized | TGTGCCAGCAGCCAGAGCTCTCTCTATGGCTACACCTTC | CASSQSSLYGYTF
TRBJ1-2 | . | TRBV20-1 | medium-sized | TGCAGTGTCAGCGGGGGTTCCAACTATGGCTACACCTTC | CSVSGGSNYGYTF
TRBJ2-7 | . | TRBV28 | . | TGTGCCAGCAGGATGGAGCGGGTCGCCTACGAGCAGTACTTC | CASRMERVAYEQYF
TRBJ1-6 | . | TRBV4-2 | . | TGTGCCAGCAGCCAAGTGGCCCGGGAGGGTTCACCCCTCCACTTT | CASSQVAREGSPLHF
TRBJ2-7 | TRBD2 | TRBV6-4 | . | TGTGCCAGCACAAACCGACGGGACCGCCTAGCGGGGGGGGGCTACGAGCAGTACTTC | CASTNRRDRLAGGGYEQYF
TRBJ2-3 | . | TRBV18 | many | TGTGCCAGCTCACCCGTAGCGACTAGCACAGATACGCAGTATTTT | CASSPVATSTDTQYF
TRBJ2-5 | . | TRBV7-2 | once | TGTGCCAGCAGCCCCAAGCCGGGGGGCGAAGAGACGCAGTACTTC | CASSPKPGGEETQYF
TRBJ2-2 | TRBD2 | TRBV28 | medium-sized | TGTGCCAGCCGTCTAGCGGGAGGCCCGGACACCGGGGAGCTGTTTTTT | CASRLAGGPDTGELFF
TRBJ2-7 | . | TRBV7-3 | . | TGTGCCAGCAGCCCACAGGGGGGGTACGAGCAGTACTTC | CASSPQGGYEQYF
TRBJ1-1 | . | TRBV20-1 | medium-sized | TGCAGTGCTAGAGACCCAAGGAACACTGAAGCTTTCTTT | CSARDPRNTEAFF
TRBJ2-1 | . | TRBV20-1 | many | TGCAGTGCTAGACCTAGAGCCTATGAGCAGTTCTTC | CSARPRAYEQFF
TRBJ1-1 | . | TRBV20-1 | . | TGCAGTGCTAGAGTCTTGGGGGCAGGAGAGAGAACTGAAGCTTTCTTT | CSARVLGAGERTEAFF
TRBJ1-1 | . | TRBV6-2/TRBV6-3 | medium-sized | TGTGCCAGCAGTTACGGGCCAGAACACACTGAAGCTTTCTTT | CASSYGPEHTEAFF
TRBJ2-7 | . | TRBV12-3/TRBV12-4 | few | TGTGCCAGCAGTTTCCGTCGCAACGAGCAGTACTTC | CASSFRRNEQYF
TRBJ2-1 | TRBD2 | TRBV6-1 | . | TGTGCCAGCAGTGAAACTAGCGGGGGCTCCTACAATGAGCAGTTCTTC | CASSETSGGSYNEQFF
TRBJ1-3 | . | TRBV7-2 | many | TGTGCCAGCAGCTTAGGAAGGGGAAACACCATATATTTT | CASSLGRGNTIYF
TRBJ1-1 | . | TRBV5-8 | many | TGTGCCAGCAGCTTCGCACAGGTAAACACTGAAGCTTTCTTT | CASSFAQVNTEAFF
TRBJ2-7 | TRBD1 | TRBV20-1 | medium-sized | TGCAGTGCTAATGATAATTTCGGACAGGGTCCCTACGAGCAGTACTTC | CSANDNFGQGPYEQYF